The 17 T cell receptor beta chains given below trace back to one sample, sequenced in a study of cytomegalovirus exposure and HLA in healthy donors. The PCR employed 60 Vbeta primers together with 13 Jbeta primers. Profiling relied on immunoSEQ multiplex PCR, and the TCRdb table lists in-frame clones only, not all of them. The table lists 100,000 to 150,000 clones, 60% to 85% of them singletons. Material: PBMCs. These TCRs come from a female donor in good health and CMV-seronegative.

This chain uses TRBV23-1 with TRBJ2-7; D not resolved. TRBV23-1 is filed as an ORF, its function uncertain. Trimming cost V 4 bases and J 3 bases, with 10 bases left between them. The CDR3 has 13 amino acids. The CDR3 DNA sequence: TGCGCCAGCAGTCCCCGAACCTACTACGAGCAGTACTTC. This translates into CASSPRTYYEQYF.

This chain connects TRBV19 to TRBJ2-5; 8 bases map to TRBD2. The CDR3 loop spans 13 amino acids. Per the germline V gene, CDR1 is LNHDA and CDR2 is SQIVND (reference sequence). Unmatched junction bases numbered 3, after V lost 3 bases and J lost 6 bases. The CDR3 DNA sequence: TGTGCCAGTAGTATGGGCGGGGGGAAGACCCAGTACTTC. This sequence encodes CASSMGGGKTQYF.

The table lists this clone with a count of one. Other nucleotide sequences from this sample produce the same CDR3. The chain links TRBV5-6 to TRBJ2-1; 9 bases map to TRBD2. V gave up 1 base and J gave up 4 bases; unmatched junction bases: 9. CDR3 length: 17 amino acids. The germline V gene encodes CDR1 SGHDT and CDR2 YYEEEE. CDR3 sequence reads: CASSLRLAGGSYNEQFF. The CDR3 region has the DNA TGTGCCAGCAGCTTGAGACTGGCGGGGGGGTCTTACAATGAGCAGTTCTTC. The full variable domain, rest sourced from reference TRBV5-6 and TRBJ2-1, is DAGVTQSPTHLIKTRGQQVTLRCSPKSGHDTVSWYQQALGQGPQFIFQYYEEEERQRGNFPDRFSGHQFPNYSSELNVNALLLGDSALYLCASSLRLAGGSYNEQFFGPGTRLTVL.

CDR3 in DNA: TGTGCCACAAACCCGGGGGGGTTTAGCAATCAGCCCCAGCATTTT. It codes for CATNPGGFSNQPQHF. The chain carries TRBV28 and TRBJ1-5, with D perhaps TRBD1 (5 bases). Germline V lookup: CDR1 MDHEN, CDR2 SYDVKM. The germline V and J ends were trimmed by 10 bases and 0 bases, with 16 bases remaining between them. The CDR3 is made up of 15 amino acids.

The genes are TRBV18 and TRBJ2-2; 7 positions match TRBD2. The CDR3 totals 18 residues. Trimming cost V 6 bases and J 5 bases; bases outside gene matches: 18. Germline CDR1 KGHSH, CDR2 LQKENI. Written as DNA, the CDR3 is TGTGCCAGCTCCCTGCGGTTGGAGCCGGGACTAAGAACCGGGGAGCTGTTTTTT. This sequence encodes CASSLRLEPGLRTGELFF.

The chain uses TRBV13 and TRBJ2-4; 12 bases agree with TRBD2. With 4 bases clipped from V and 7 bases from J, the junction kept 5 bases outside the gene matches. Germline values: CDR1 PRHDT, CDR2 FYEKMQ (reference sequence). The CDR3 length is 15 residues. The DNA of the CDR3 is TGTGCCAGCAGCTCTTGGACTAGCGGGGATAACATTCAGTACTTC. Protein: CASSSWTSGDNIQYF.

V usage is TRBV7-2 and J usage is TRBJ1-4; TRBD1 agrees at 7 bases. Germline values: CDR1 SGHTA, CDR2 FQGNSA. CDR3 length equals 15 residues. J lost 4 bases, V lost 1 base, and 3 bases had no gene match. CDR3 loop: CASSLEGTVNEKLFF. In DNA, the CDR3 is TGTGCCAGCAGCTTAGAAGGGACAGTTAATGAAAAACTGTTTTTT.

This sequence joins TRBV6-5 and TRBJ2-5; 14 bases match TRBD2. Germline V gene lookup returns CDR1 MNHEY and CDR2 SVGAGI. This CDR3 contains 15 residues. V dropped 6 bases and J dropped 6; count of bases not matched to a gene: 6. CDR3 bases: TGTGCCAGCAGCCGGACTAGCGGGAGGATGAAGACCCAGTACTTC. Amino acid sequence: CASSRTSGRMKTQYF.

The V call is TRBV6-6, the J call TRBJ1-1; D unresolved. V lost 6 bases to trimming and J lost 2 bases, with 7 bases between them. The CDR3 sequence is 12 residues long. Germline V gene sequence: CDR1 MNHNY, CDR2 SVGAGI (reference sequence). The CDR3 protein is CASRRVNTEAFF. DNA for the CDR3: TGTGCCAGCAGGAGAGTAAACACTGAAGCTTTCTTT.

The V and J genes are TRBV2 and TRBJ2-7, with TRBD2 matching 7 bases. From germline, CDR1 is SNHLY and CDR2 FYNNEI. This CDR3 region has 12 residues. J gave up 6 bases and V 6 bases, and 5 bases lay outside the gene matches. The CDR3 loop is CASSYLAAEQYF. CDR3 coding DNA: TGTGCCAGCAGCTACCTAGCGGCCGAGCAGTACTTC.

As DNA, the CDR3 is TGTGCCAGCAGCTTAGGAGGATACGGTCAGCCCCAGCATTTT. The encoded protein is CASSLGGYGQPQHF. The chain recombines TRBV7-6 with TRBJ1-5; no clear D gene. Germline CDR1 and CDR2: SGHVS and FNYEAQ. CDR3 length equals 14 residues. Trimming removed 1 base at V and 6 bases at J, with 10 bases between. The complete variable domain, with remaining parts taken from reference TRBV7-6 and TRBJ1-5, reads GAGVSQSPRYKVTKRGQDVALRCDPISGHVSLYWYRQALGQGPEFLTYFNYEAQQDKSGLPNDRFSAERPEGSISTLTIQRTEQRDSAMYRCASSLGGYGQPQHFGDGTRLSIL.

The J gene is TRBJ1-2, the V gene TRBV15; D unresolved. Germline V lookup: CDR1 LNHNV, CDR2 YYDKDF (reference sequence). V lost 1 base and J 4 bases, leaving 13 bases between the germline ends. The CDR3 totals 15 residues. This chain's CDR3 is CATSRVFQASYGYTF. CDR3 nucleotide sequence: TGTGCCACCAGCAGAGTTTTCCAGGCAAGCTATGGCTACACCTTC. Based on the CDR3 plus reference TRBV15 and TRBJ1-2, the full variable domain is DAMVIQNPRYQVTQFGKPVTLSCSQTLNHNVMYWYQQKSSQAPKLLFHYYDKDFNNEADTPDNFQSRRPNTSFCFLDIRSPGLGDTAMYLCATSRVFQASYGYTFGSGTRLTVV.

The chain combines TRBV19 with TRBJ1-3; D ambiguous. Germline CDR1 reads LNHDA; CDR2 reads SQIVND (reference sequence). The V and J ends lost 7 bases and 0 bases respectively, with 13 bases between them. CDR3 size: 15 residues. CDR3 sequence: CASKQTSASGNTIYF. The CDR3 nucleotides read TGTGCCAGTAAACAGACTAGTGCCTCTGGAAACACCATATATTTT. Full variable domain (rest looked up from reference TRBV19 and TRBJ1-3): DGGITQSPKYLFRKEGQNVTLSCEQNLNHDAMYWYRQDPGQGLRLIYYSQIVNDFQKGDIAEGYSVSREKKESFPLTVTSAQKNPTAFYLCASKQTSASGNTIYFGEGSWLTVV.

This clone was recorded only once. The chain recombines TRBV7-8 with TRBJ1-5; no clear D. The V gene lost 5 bases and the J gene lost 5 bases, with 7 bases spanning the gap. CDR3 length equals 12 residues. Germline V gene lookup returns CDR1 SGHVS and CDR2 FQNEAQ. Here the CDR3 reads CASSQNYQPQHF. CDR3 bases: TGTGCCAGCAGCCAAAATTATCAGCCCCAGCATTTT.

This clone turned up a few times. At one end the junction does not follow the germline gene, possibly because of a read error. The chain combines TRBV6-5 with TRBJ2-6, with a weak D call TRBD1 (6 bases). Germline CDR1 is MNHEY and CDR2 is SVGAGI. This CDR3 region has 16 residues. As DNA, the CDR3 is TGTGCCAGCAGTTCATCGGGGACATCCGGGGCCAACGGCCTGACTTTC. The encoded protein is CASSSSGTSGANGLTF.

This clone was recorded only once. The V call is TRBV5-1, the J call TRBJ2-6; D possibly corresponds to TRBD2 (6 bases). The CDR3 has 17 amino acids. Looked up from germline, CDR1 is SGHRS and CDR2 is YFSETQ. The V and J ends lost 4 bases and 0 bases respectively, with 14 bases between them. CDR3: CASSKIGGSSGANVLTF. CDR3 bases: TGCGCCAGCAGCAAGATAGGAGGGAGCTCTGGGGCCAACGTCCTGACTTTC.

The chain couples TRBV4-2 to TRBJ2-1; D remains unclear. The CDR3 is 13 residues long. Germline-derived CDR1 and CDR2 are LGHNA and YNFKEQ. Trimming removed 0 bases at V and 5 bases at J, with 5 bases between. CDR3 sequence reads: CASSQETNNEQFF. Here the CDR3 DNA reads TGTGCCAGCAGCCAAGAAACTAACAATGAGCAGTTCTTC.